The 28 T cell receptor beta chains reported below all come from one sample, sequenced in a study of beta chain features in type 1 diabetes. Expressed TCRB transcripts were sequenced, since all the RNA that had been isolated was reverse transcribed. Generated by immunoSEQ multiplex PCR, the TCRdb table keeps only in-frame clones and is missing some. Among 900,000 or so clones, roughly 15% were seen once, and the ten largest hold 0.02% to 0.03%. The sequenced material came from naive CD4+ T cells from blood. The receptors were sampled from a woman under 30 in good health.

The genes are TRBV7-8 and TRBJ1-1; D is unresolved. There are 14 residues in the CDR3. Looked up from germline, CDR1 is SGHVS and CDR2 is FQNEAQ. Trimming took 1 base from V and 5 from J, leaving 11 bases between them. The CDR3 loop is CASSLGASRTEAFF. The CDR3 DNA reads as TGTGCCAGCAGCTTAGGGGCCTCTCGGACTGAAGCTTTCTTT.

This rearrangement joins TRBV7-3 to TRBJ2-3; possibly TRBD2 for D (5 bases). V was pared by 2 bases and J by 0 bases, with 12 bases between. Germline lookup yields CDR1 SGHTA and CDR2 FQGTGA. The length of the CDR3 is 16 residues. Here the CDR3 DNA reads TGTGCCAGCAGCTTACAAGCGGCCCCAAGCACAGATACGCAGTATTTT. Protein sequence: CASSLQAAPSTDTQYF.

The genes are TRBV13 and TRBJ1-1, with a weak D call TRBD1 (5 bases). This CDR3 contains 12 residues. In germline, CDR1 is PRHDT, CDR2 FYEKMQ (reference sequence). V was pared by 3 bases and J by 10 bases, with 12 bases between. This CDR3 reads CASSFGGGGAFF. The CDR3 nucleotides read TGTGCCAGCAGCTTCGGGGGAGGTGGAGCTTTCTTT.

V is TRBV28 and J is TRBJ2-7, with D perhaps TRBD1 (5 bases). The CDR3 runs to 12 residues. Per the germline V gene, CDR1 is MDHEN and CDR2 is SYDVKM. V lost 5 bases, J lost 2 bases, and 7 bases lay in between. As DNA, the CDR3 is TGTGCCAGCAGTATCAGGGCCTACGAGCAGTACTTC. Protein product: CASSIRAYEQYF.

The rearrangement links TRBV28 to TRBJ2-7; D remains unclear. The CDR3 sequence is 13 residues long. Trimming shortened V by 5 bases and J by 6 bases, and 14 bases separated the two germline ends. Germline V gene sequence: CDR1 MDHEN, CDR2 SYDVKM. Here the CDR3 reads CASSPTPTGEQYF. CDR3 in DNA: TGTGCCAGCAGTCCTACTCCAACGGGCGAGCAGTACTTC.

This sequence joins TRBV27 and TRBJ2-1; D is possibly TRBD1 (6 bases). There are 14 residues in the CDR3. Trimming took off 6 bases at V and 0 bases at J, with 9 bases between the two ends. Germline CDR1 and CDR2: MNHEY and SMNVEV (reference sequence). The CDR3 is CASRTGNSYNEQFF. The CDR3 region has the DNA TGTGCCAGCAGAACAGGGAACTCCTACAATGAGCAGTTCTTC.

V and J are TRBV27 and TRBJ2-7, with 9 bases lining up with TRBD2. Per the germline V gene, CDR1 is MNHEY and CDR2 is SMNVEV (reference sequence). Trimming cost V 6 bases and J 6 bases; bases outside gene matches: 9. This CDR3 region has 14 residues. CDR3 sequence (DNA): TGTGCCAGCAGACCACTAGCGGGTGGGCCCGAGCAGTACTTC. This sequence encodes CASRPLAGGPEQYF.

This clone was detected a few times. The V gene is TRBV29-1, the J gene TRBJ2-7; TRBD2 matches 8 bases. The CDR3 is made up of 12 amino acids. The junction had 8 bases not matched to a gene; V was cut back by 7 bases and J by 6 bases. The germline CDR1 and CDR2 sequences are SQVTM and ANQGSEA. Here the CDR3 DNA reads TGCAGCGGAGCGGGAGAAGGGCTCGAGCAGTACTTC. As protein: CSGAGEGLEQYF.

This rearrangement joins TRBV19 to TRBJ1-2; possibly TRBD1 for D (6 bases). The CDR3 has 17 amino acids. Deletions cut 7 bases from V and 1 base from J, with 22 bases between. Germline values: CDR1 LNHDA, CDR2 SQIVND (reference sequence). CDR3 protein: CASTRQANFVFNYGYTF. Here the CDR3 DNA reads TGTGCCAGTACCCGACAGGCCAACTTCGTATTTAACTATGGCTACACCTTC.

Here the CDR3 reads CASSQDSEKLFF. The CDR3 coding sequence is TGTGCCAGCAGCCAGGACAGTGAAAAACTGTTTTTT. The chain employs TRBV6-6 and TRBJ1-4; D may be TRBD1 (6 bases). Trimming pared 6 bases from V and 7 bases from J, leaving 9 bases between. Germline loops: CDR1 MNHNY, CDR2 SVGAGI (reference sequence). The CDR3 has 12 residues.

This chain's CDR3 is CASSRSGTGGRDQYF. CDR3 nucleotide sequence: TGTGCCAGCAGCCGATCCGGGACAGGGGGCCGGGACCAGTACTTC. The chain has TRBV6-6 and TRBJ2-5; the match to TRBD1 covers 12 bases. The CDR3 is made up of 15 amino acids. The V gene end was trimmed by 6 bases and the J gene end by 10 bases; junction bases not matched to a gene: 12. Germline values: CDR1 MNHNY, CDR2 SVGAGI (reference sequence).

This clone turned up a few times. The DNA of the CDR3 is TGTGCCAGCAGTCATTCCGGGACACCAGTCACAGATACGCAGTATTTT. Amino acids: CASSHSGTPVTDTQYF. The V gene is TRBV6-6, the J gene TRBJ2-3; tentatively, D is TRBD1 (6 bases). The germline gives CDR1 MNHNY, CDR2 SVGAGI (reference sequence). V dropped 5 bases and J dropped 2 bases, with 17 bases sitting between them. The CDR3 length is 16 residues.

This clone was counted a few times. The chain carries TRBV5-4 and TRBJ2-1, with 9 bases matching TRBD2. After removal of 2 bases from V and 7 bases from J, the junction contained 7 bases not matched to a gene. This CDR3 contains 15 residues. Per the germline V gene, CDR1 is SGHNT and CDR2 is YYREEE (reference sequence). CDR3 in amino acids: CASSFGVSGRNEQFF. CDR3 DNA: TGTGCCAGCAGCTTCGGAGTCAGCGGGAGGAATGAGCAGTTCTTC.

The chain joins TRBV4-3 to TRBJ1-5; no clear D gene. The CDR3 contains 15 residues. The germline gives CDR1 LGHNA, CDR2 YSLEER. The V and J ends lost 0 bases and 3 bases respectively, with 9 bases between them. The CDR3 sequence: CASSQDPADNQPQHF. CDR3 nucleotides: TGCGCCAGCAGCCAAGATCCGGCAGACAATCAGCCCCAGCATTTT.

This clone came up a few times. The chain combines TRBV7-9 with TRBJ1-1, with 8 nucleotides matching TRBD1. The CDR3 runs 16 residues. CDR1 is SEHNR and CDR2 is FQNEAQ in the germline V gene (reference sequence). Trimming cost V 3 bases and J 0 bases; bases outside gene matches: 6. The CDR3 here is CASSFGTGLMNTEAFF. The CDR3 coding sequence is TGTGCCAGCAGCTTCGGGACAGGCCTCATGAACACTGAAGCTTTCTTT.

This clone was observed a few times. V gene TRBV7-2 combines with J gene TRBJ2-7; D not certain. CDR3 length equals 11 residues. Germline-derived CDR1 and CDR2 are SGHTA and FQGNSA. The ends were cut back, 3 bases at V and 3 bases at J, with 3 bases in the middle. The DNA of the CDR3 is TGTGCCAGCAGCTTTAACTACGAGCAGTACTTC. Its protein product is CASSFNYEQYF.

Here the CDR3 DNA reads TGTGCCAGCAGCAGCCGCCGGGACAGGAGCGTCTATGGCTACACCTTC. Protein sequence: CASSSRRDRSVYGYTF. The rearrangement uses TRBV11-2 and TRBJ1-2, with 8 bases fitting TRBD1. Trimming removed 5 bases from V and 4 bases from J; junction bases left unmatched: 12. The CDR3 is made up of 16 amino acids. Germline values: CDR1 SGHAT, CDR2 FQNNGV. The full variable domain, rest sourced from reference TRBV11-2 and TRBJ1-2, is EAGVAQSPRYKIIEKRQSVAFWCNPISGHATLYWYQQILGQGPKLLIQFQNNGVVDDSQLPKDRFSAERLKGVDSTLKIQPAKLEDSAVYLCASSSRRDRSVYGYTFGSGTRLTVV.

Only a few counts were recorded for this clone. V usage is TRBV7-8 and J usage is TRBJ2-1; D call uncertain. Germline assignment: CDR1 SGHVS and CDR2 FQNEAQ. The CDR3 consists of 13 residues. The V end lost 5 bases, the J end lost 6 bases, and 11 bases lay between the germline ends. CDR3 DNA: TGTGCCAGCAGCCCCCGACACGCCAATGAGCAGTTCTTC. Translating it yields CASSPRHANEQFF.

The chain combines TRBV18 with TRBJ2-2, with 9 bases matching TRBD2. The germline CDR1 and CDR2 sequences are KGHSH and LQKENI. The CDR3 is 17 residues long. V dropped 1 base and J dropped 6; count of bases not matched to a gene: 9. DNA of the CDR3: TGTGCCAGCTCACCACGTTTGGGGACTAGCTTACCCGGGGAGCTGTTTTTT. It codes for CASSPRLGTSLPGELFF.

The sample holds a few counts of this clone. V is TRBV7-6 and J is TRBJ2-1; possible D gene TRBD1, 5 bases. Trimming cost V 5 bases and J 4 bases, with 24 bases left between them. The CDR3 has 18 residues. Germline values: CDR1 SGHVS, CDR2 FNYEAQ. The CDR3 is CASSAASSPVQGYNEQFF. The CDR3 nucleotides read TGTGCCAGCAGCGCCGCCAGCTCTCCCGTTCAGGGTTACAATGAGCAGTTCTTC.

This clone showed up just a few times. The rearrangement uses TRBV6-5 and TRBJ2-7; 9 positions match TRBD1. Trimming at V came to 0 bases and at J to 7 bases, leaving 7 bases not matched to a gene. From germline, CDR1 is MNHEY and CDR2 SVGAGI. CDR3 length: 15 residues. The CDR3 DNA reads as TGTGCCAGCAGTTACTCCGGGACAGGGAGGCGAGAGCAGTACTTC. The encoded protein is CASSYSGTGRREQYF.

The rearrangement joins TRBV7-2 to TRBJ2-1; D is ambiguous. The germline V gene encodes CDR1 SGHTA and CDR2 FQGNSA. The CDR3 loop spans 14 amino acids. Trimming stripped 2 bases from V and 7 bases from J, with 12 bases between. The CDR3 here is CASSLLGRENEQFF. CDR3 sequence (DNA): TGTGCCAGCAGCTTACTGGGAAGGGAAAATGAGCAGTTCTTC.

This clone has more than one count but fewer than ten. The chain has TRBV18 and TRBJ2-7; D is unresolved. There are 15 residues in the CDR3. Per germline, CDR1 KGHSH and CDR2 LQKENI. Trimming shortened V by 3 bases and J by 5 bases, and 17 bases separated the two germline ends. This chain's CDR3 is CASSPLDLGSDEQYF. Written as DNA, the CDR3 is TGTGCCAGCTCACCGTTAGATTTAGGATCCGACGAGCAGTACTTC. Based on the CDR3 plus reference TRBV18 and TRBJ2-7, the full variable domain is NAGVMQNPRHLVRRRGQEARLRCSPMKGHSHVYWYRQLPEEGLKFMVYLQKENIIDESGMPKERFSAEFPKEGPSILRIQQVVRGDSAAYFCASSPLDLGSDEQYFGPGTRLTVT.

This clone was recorded a few times. The genes are TRBV2 and TRBJ2-5, with a weak D call TRBD2 (5 bases). Germline lookup yields CDR1 SNHLY and CDR2 FYNNEI. Between the trimmed V and J ends, which lost 5 bases and 5 bases, there was a span of 9 bases. This CDR3 region has 12 residues. The DNA for the CDR3 is TGTGCCAGCAGTTACATAGCGGAGACCCAGTACTTC. This codes for CASSYIAETQYF.

This clone appeared a few times. The CDR3 spells CASSPRGAGEQFF. Written as DNA, the CDR3 is TGTGCCAGCAGCCCAAGAGGGGCCGGTGAGCAGTTCTTC. V usage is TRBV7-9 and J usage is TRBJ2-1; the D call may be TRBD1 or TRBD2 (5 bases each). Per germline, CDR1 SEHNR and CDR2 FQNEAQ (reference sequence). This CDR3 region has 13 residues. The V end lost 5 bases, the J end lost 9 bases, and 14 bases lay between the germline ends.

The chain is built from TRBV5-4 and TRBJ2-5, with D uncertain. CDR3 length equals 14 residues. Trimming took 4 bases from V and 3 from J, leaving 13 bases between them. Germline V lookup: CDR1 SGHNT, CDR2 YYREEE (reference sequence). CDR3 bases: TGTGCCAGCAGCCGCCCTGGCAGCAAAGAGACCCAGTACTTC. Translation: CASSRPGSKETQYF.

A few counts support this clone. The V gene is TRBV28, the J gene TRBJ2-7, with D tentatively TRBD1 or TRBD2 (5 bases each). The CDR3 runs to 14 residues. Trimming stripped 5 bases from V and 12 bases from J, with 23 bases between. The germline CDR1 and CDR2 sequences are MDHEN and SYDVKM. CDR3 loop: CASSPSGRLYGGYF. The CDR3 DNA reads TGTGCCAGCAGTCCATCGGGACGCCTCTACGGAGGGTACTTC.

This clone was seen a handful of times. The chain uses TRBV5-6 and TRBJ2-4; possibly TRBD1 for D (6 bases). The germline V gene has CDR1 SGHDT and CDR2 YYEEEE. V was shortened by 4 bases and J by 9 bases, with 11 bases between the two germline ends. The CDR3 is 12 amino acids. This CDR3 reads CASSTQGSIQYF. The DNA for the CDR3 is TGTGCCAGCAGCACGCAGGGGTCCATTCAGTACTTC.